Below, 10 T cell receptor beta chains from the same sample are listed, as sequenced in a study of breast tumors, draining lymph nodes, adjacent tissues. TCRdb recomputed calls from the multiplex PCR reads with MiXCR, one row per CDR3 protein. The sample includes around 66,000 distinct CDR3 sequences, roughly 40% of them seen just once. Sequenced sample: breast tumor tissue. The receptors were gathered from a female donor with breast cancer. Some clones in this sample may be carry-over from other donors' samples.

This clonotype was counted between two and nine times. The rearrangement joins TRBV7-8 to TRBJ2-7; 9 bases are a match to TRBD1. The CDR3 is 15 amino acids. V shed 6 bases and J 2 bases; nucleotides not matched to a gene: 8. The V gene's germline CDR1 is SGHVS and CDR2 FQNEAQ. The CDR3 loop is CASSPRDRDAYEQYF. In nucleotides, the CDR3 is TGTGCCAGCAGTCCCCGGGACAGGGACGCCTACGAGCAGTACTTC.

This clonotype is medium-sized within its sample. The chain couples TRBV20-1 to TRBJ2-3; perhaps TRBD2 as D (6 bases). CDR1 DFQATT and CDR2 SNEGSKA come from the germline V gene (reference sequence). The CDR3 totals 15 residues. V shed 3 bases and J shed 4 bases, with 17 bases lying between them. The CDR3 DNA is TGCAGTGCTAGGCGATCGGGACTCCAGGCAGATACGCAGTATTTT. Its translation: CSARRSGLQADTQYF.

In its sample, this clonotype was seen once. The chain links TRBV29-1 to TRBJ2-3, with unresolved D. Germline CDR1 SQVTM, CDR2 ANQGSEA. This CDR3 contains 13 residues. V was cut by 0 bases and J by 2 bases, with 6 bases left in between. The chain's CDR3 is CSVEDTITDTQYF. The CDR3 DNA reads TGCAGCGTTGAAGACACTATCACAGATACGCAGTATTTT.

With regard to this clonotype: This could be a read error, since a much larger clone is one nucleotide away. The rearrangement links TRBV7-2 to TRBJ1-2, with TRBD1 matching 8 bases. Germline V gene data show CDR1 as SGHTA and CDR2 as FQGNSA. This CDR3 is built from 15 residues. The CDR3 DNA reads as TGTGCCAGCAGCGCCGGACAGGGTGGGGCCTATGGCTACCCCTTC. Translating gives CASSAGQGGAYGYPF.

The rearrangement links TRBV7-2 to TRBJ1-2, with 7 bases lining up with TRBD1. Germline V lookup: CDR1 SGHTA, CDR2 FQGNSA. Trimming cost V 5 bases and J 2 bases; bases outside gene matches: 14. CDR3 size: 17 residues. Here the CDR3 DNA reads TGTGCCAGCAGCCTACAAACAGGGGTCCCCTTGAACTATGGCTACACCTTC. It specifies CASSLQTGVPLNYGYTF.

This clonotype was found many times. This sequence joins TRBV7-9 and TRBJ1-2; D perhaps matches TRBD1 (5 bases). V dropped 5 bases and J dropped 4 bases, with 20 bases sitting between them. The germline CDR1 and CDR2 sequences are SEHNR and FQNEAQ (reference sequence). The CDR3 runs 16 residues. CDR3 in DNA: TGTGCCAGCAGCACCCCCGGGACGTCACGAATCTATGGCTACACCTTC. The encoded protein is CASSTPGTSRIYGYTF.

The chain couples TRBV5-1 to TRBJ2-5; 7 bases fit TRBD1. This CDR3 region has 14 residues. CDR1 and CDR2 (germline): SGHRS, YFSETQ. V lost 4 bases, J lost 2 bases, and 5 bases stayed unmatched. CDR3 DNA sequence: TGCGCCAGCAGCAAAGGACAGGATCAAGAGACCCAGTACTTC. The encoded protein is CASSKGQDQETQYF.

Turning to this clonotype: A much bigger clone sits one base away, suggesting this may be a read error. The chain uses TRBV20-1 and TRBJ2-1; possibly TRBD2 for D (6 bases). CDR1 is DFQATT and CDR2 is SNEGSKA in the germline V gene (reference sequence). CDR3 length: 14 amino acids. CDR3 loop: CRARRDGDYTEQFF. The CDR3 DNA is TGCAGGGCTAGGCGGGACGGAGACTACACTGAGCAGTTCTTC.

The CDR3 here is CASSSPGQISYEQYF. DNA of the CDR3: TGTGCCAGCAGCTCACCCGGACAGATCTCCTACGAGCAGTACTTC. V and J are TRBV7-2 and TRBJ2-7; TRBD1 is a possible D gene (6 bases). V shed 4 bases and J shed 0 bases, with 13 bases lying between them. Germline V gene lookup returns CDR1 SGHTA and CDR2 FQGNSA. The CDR3 runs to 15 residues. Together with reference TRBV7-2 and TRBJ2-7, the CDR3 gives the full variable domain: GAGVSQSPSNKVTEKGKDVELRCDPISGHTALYWYRQSLGQGLEFLIYFQGNSAPDKSGLPSDRFSAERTGGSVSTLTIQRTQQEDSAVYLCASSSPGQISYEQYFGPGTRLTVT.

This clonotype was recorded many times. The chain employs TRBV20-1 and TRBJ1-2, with 7 bases that match TRBD1. This CDR3 comprises 14 residues. The trim removed 5 bases at V and 2 bases at J, leaving 8 bases unmatched. From germline, CDR1 is DFQATT and CDR2 SNEGSKA (reference sequence). The CDR3 sequence: CSAPRGTVNYGYTF. The CDR3 DNA reads as TGCAGTGCTCCAAGGGGGACAGTCAACTATGGCTACACCTTC.